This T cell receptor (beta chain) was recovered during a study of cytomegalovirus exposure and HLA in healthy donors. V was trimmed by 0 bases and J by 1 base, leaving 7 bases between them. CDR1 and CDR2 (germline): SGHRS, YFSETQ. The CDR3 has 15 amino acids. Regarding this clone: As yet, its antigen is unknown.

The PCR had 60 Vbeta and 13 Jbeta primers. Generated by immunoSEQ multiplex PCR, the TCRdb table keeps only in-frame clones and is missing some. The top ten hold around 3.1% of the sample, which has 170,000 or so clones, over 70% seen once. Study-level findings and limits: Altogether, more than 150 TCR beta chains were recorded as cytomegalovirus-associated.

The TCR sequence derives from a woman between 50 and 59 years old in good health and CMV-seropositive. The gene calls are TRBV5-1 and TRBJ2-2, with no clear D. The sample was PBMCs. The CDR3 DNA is TGCGCCAGCAGCTTGGGCGGAGAGAACACCGGGGAGCTGTTTTTT. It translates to CASSLGGENTGELFF.